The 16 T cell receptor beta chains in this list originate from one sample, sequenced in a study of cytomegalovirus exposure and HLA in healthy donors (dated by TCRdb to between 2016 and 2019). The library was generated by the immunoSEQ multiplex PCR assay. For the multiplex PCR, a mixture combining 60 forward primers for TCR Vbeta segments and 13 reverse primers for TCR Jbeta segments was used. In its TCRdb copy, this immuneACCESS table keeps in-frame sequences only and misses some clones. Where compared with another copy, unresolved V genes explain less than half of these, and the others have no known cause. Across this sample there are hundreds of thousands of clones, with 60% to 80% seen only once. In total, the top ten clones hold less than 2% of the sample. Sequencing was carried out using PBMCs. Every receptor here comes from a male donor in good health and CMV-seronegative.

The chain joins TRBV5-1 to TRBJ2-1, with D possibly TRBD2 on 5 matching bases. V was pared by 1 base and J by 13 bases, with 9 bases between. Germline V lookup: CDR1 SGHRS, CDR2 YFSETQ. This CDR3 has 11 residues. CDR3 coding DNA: TGCGCCAGCAGCTTGTCCGGACTTCAGTTCTTC. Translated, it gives CASSLSGLQFF.

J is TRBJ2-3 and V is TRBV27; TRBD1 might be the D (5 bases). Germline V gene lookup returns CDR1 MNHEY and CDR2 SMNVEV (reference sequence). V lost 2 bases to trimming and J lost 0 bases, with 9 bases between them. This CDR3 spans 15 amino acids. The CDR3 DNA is TGTGCCAGCAGTTTAAGGGGTCTCAGCACAGATACGCAGTATTTT. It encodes CASSLRGLSTDTQYF.

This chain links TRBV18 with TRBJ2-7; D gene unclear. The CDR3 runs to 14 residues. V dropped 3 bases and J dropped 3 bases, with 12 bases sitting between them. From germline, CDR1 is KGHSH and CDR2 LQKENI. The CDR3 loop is CASSPISGGYEQYF. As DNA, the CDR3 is TGTGCCAGCTCACCTATATCGGGTGGCTACGAGCAGTACTTC.

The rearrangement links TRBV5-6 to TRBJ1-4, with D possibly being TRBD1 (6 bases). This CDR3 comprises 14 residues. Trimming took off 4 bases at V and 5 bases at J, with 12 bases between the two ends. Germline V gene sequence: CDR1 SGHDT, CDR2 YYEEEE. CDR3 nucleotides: TGTGCCAGCAGCCCAGGGGCTATAAATGAAAAACTGTTTTTT. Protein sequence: CASSPGAINEKLFF.

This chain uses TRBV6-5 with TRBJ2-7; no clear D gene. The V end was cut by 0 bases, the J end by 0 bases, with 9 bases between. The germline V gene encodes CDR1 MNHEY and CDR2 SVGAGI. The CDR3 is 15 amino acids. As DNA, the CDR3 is TGTGCCAGCAGTTACTCACGGTTAACCTCCTACGAGCAGTACTTC. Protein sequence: CASSYSRLTSYEQYF.

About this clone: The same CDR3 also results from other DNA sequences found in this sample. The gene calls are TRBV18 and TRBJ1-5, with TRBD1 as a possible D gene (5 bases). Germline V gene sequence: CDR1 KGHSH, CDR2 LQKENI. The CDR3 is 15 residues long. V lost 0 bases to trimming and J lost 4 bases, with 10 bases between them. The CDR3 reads CASSPPGGGNQPQHF. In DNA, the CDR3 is TGTGCCAGCTCACCACCGGGGGGGGGAAATCAGCCCCAGCATTTT.

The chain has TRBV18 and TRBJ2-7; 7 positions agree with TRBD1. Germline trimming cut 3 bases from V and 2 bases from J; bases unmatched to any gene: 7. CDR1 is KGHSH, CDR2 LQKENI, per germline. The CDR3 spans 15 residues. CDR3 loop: CASSPFRDRAYEQYF. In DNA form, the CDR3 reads TGTGCCAGCTCACCGTTCCGGGACAGAGCCTACGAGCAGTACTTC.

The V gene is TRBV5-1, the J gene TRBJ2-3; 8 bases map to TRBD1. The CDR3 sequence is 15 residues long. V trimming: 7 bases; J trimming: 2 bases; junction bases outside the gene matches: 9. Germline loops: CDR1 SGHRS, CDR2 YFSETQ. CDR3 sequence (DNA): TGCGCCAGCGGCCGACAGGGGCCCCACACAGATACGCAGTATTTT. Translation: CASGRQGPHTDTQYF.

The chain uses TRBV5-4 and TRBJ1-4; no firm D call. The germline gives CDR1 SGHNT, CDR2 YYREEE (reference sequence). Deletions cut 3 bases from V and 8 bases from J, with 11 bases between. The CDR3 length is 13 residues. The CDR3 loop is CASSSISSEKLFF. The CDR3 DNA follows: TGTGCCAGCAGCTCCATTAGCAGCGAAAAACTGTTTTTT.

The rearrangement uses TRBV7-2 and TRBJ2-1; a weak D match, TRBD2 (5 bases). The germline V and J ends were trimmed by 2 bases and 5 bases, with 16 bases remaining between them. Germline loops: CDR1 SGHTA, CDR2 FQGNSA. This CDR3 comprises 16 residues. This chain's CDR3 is CASSLRRSEWNNEQFF. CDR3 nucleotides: TGTGCCAGCAGCTTAAGGAGGTCCGAATGGAACAATGAGCAGTTCTTC.

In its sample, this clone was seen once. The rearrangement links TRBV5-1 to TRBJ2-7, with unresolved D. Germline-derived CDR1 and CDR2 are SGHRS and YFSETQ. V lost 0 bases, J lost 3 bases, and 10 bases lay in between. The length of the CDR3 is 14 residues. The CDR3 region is CASSLGRGVYEQYF. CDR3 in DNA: TGCGCCAGCAGCTTGGGGCGCGGCGTCTACGAGCAGTACTTC.

The CDR3 sequence is CASSPQGNEAFF. CDR3 nucleotide sequence: TGTGCCAGCAGCCCACAGGGGAACGAAGCTTTCTTT. The chain recombines TRBV5-6 with TRBJ1-1; 7 bases line up with TRBD1. Germline trimming cut 4 bases from V and 8 bases from J; bases unmatched to any gene: 5. Germline assignment: CDR1 SGHDT and CDR2 YYEEEE. This CDR3 region has 12 residues.

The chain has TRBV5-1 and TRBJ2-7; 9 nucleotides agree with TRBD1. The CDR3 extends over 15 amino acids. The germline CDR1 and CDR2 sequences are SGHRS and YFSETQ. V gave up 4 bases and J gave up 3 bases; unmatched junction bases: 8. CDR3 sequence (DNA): TGCGCCAGCAGCGCCACCGGGACAGGGAGCTACGAGCAGTACTTC. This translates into CASSATGTGSYEQYF.

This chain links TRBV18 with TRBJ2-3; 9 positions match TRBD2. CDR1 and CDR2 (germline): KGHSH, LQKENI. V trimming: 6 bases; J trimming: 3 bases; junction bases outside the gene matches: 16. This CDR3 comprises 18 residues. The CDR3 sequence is CASSPQELAGTNTDTQYF. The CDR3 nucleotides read TGTGCCAGCTCGCCCCAGGAGCTAGCGGGGACAAATACAGATACGCAGTATTTT.

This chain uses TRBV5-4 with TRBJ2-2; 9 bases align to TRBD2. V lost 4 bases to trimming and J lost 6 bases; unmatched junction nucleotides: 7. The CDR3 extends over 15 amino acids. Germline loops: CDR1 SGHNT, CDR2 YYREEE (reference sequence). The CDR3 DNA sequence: TGTGCCAGCAGCCTGGCGCGGGGGGGCCCCGGGGAGCTGTTTTTT. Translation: CASSLARGGPGELFF.

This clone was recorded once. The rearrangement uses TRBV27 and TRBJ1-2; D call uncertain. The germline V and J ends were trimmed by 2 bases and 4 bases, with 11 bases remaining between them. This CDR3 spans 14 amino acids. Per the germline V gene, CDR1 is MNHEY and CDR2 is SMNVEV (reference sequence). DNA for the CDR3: TGTGCCAGCAGTTTAATTTCAGGCAGCTATGGCTACACCTTC. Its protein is CASSLISGSYGYTF.